These 10 T cell receptor beta chains were sequenced from one sample in a study of shared clonotypes between healthy human individuals. Libraries were prepared by immunoSEQ multiplex PCR; TCRdb keeps only in-frame clonotypes and omits some of them. The sample yields more than 1 million clones, roughly 74% seen once. The specimen sequenced was memory CD4+ T cells from PBMCs. The subset was: CD45RA-negative fraction. The receptor source for this set is a man younger than 35 in good health. Some clones in this sample may be carry-over from other donors' samples.

This clone was observed a single time. This chain uses TRBV14 with TRBJ2-1, with a possible D match to TRBD2 (6 bases). Trimming shortened V by 4 bases and J by 4 bases, and 17 bases separated the two germline ends. Germline lookup yields CDR1 SGHDN and CDR2 FVKESK. The CDR3 extends over 16 amino acids. The DNA for the CDR3 is TGTGCCAGCAGCCTTGGCGGGGTGCGGAGGTACAATGAGCAGTTCTTC. Residues: CASSLGGVRRYNEQFF.

A single count supports this clone. This rearrangement joins TRBV7-2 to TRBJ2-6; 8 bases align to TRBD1. V shed 5 bases, J shed 4 bases, and the junction held 10 bases outside the gene matches. This CDR3 has 17 amino acids. Germline V gene lookup returns CDR1 SGHTA and CDR2 FQGNSA. CDR3 amino acids: CASSAPGQVPGANVLTF. The CDR3, as DNA: TGTGCCAGCAGCGCGCCGGGACAGGTGCCCGGGGCCAACGTCCTGACTTTC.

Of note for this clone: A read error may be the cause here, since a much bigger clone is one base away. This chain links TRBV7-3 with TRBJ1-1; D unresolved. V lost 2 bases to trimming and J lost 1 base, with 8 bases between them. The CDR3 spans 14 residues. In germline, CDR1 is SGHTA, CDR2 FQGTGA. The CDR3 reads CASSLLGPNTEAFF. CDR3 sequence (DNA): TGTGCCAGCAGCTTACTAGGGCCGAACACTGAAGCTTTCTTT.

J is TRBJ2-7 and V is TRBV5-1; D perhaps matches TRBD2 (6 bases). This CDR3 is built from 17 residues. V was pared by 0 bases and J by 2 bases, with 18 bases between. Germline values: CDR1 SGHRS, CDR2 YFSETQ. CDR3 residues: CASSLGNSGTQTYEQYF. The CDR3 DNA is TGCGCCAGCAGCTTGGGGAACTCCGGGACTCAGACCTACGAGCAGTACTTC.

Here the CDR3 DNA reads TGTGCCAGCAGTGTCGAGAACCGGCGGTCCGGGGAGCTGTTTTTT. This gives the protein CASSVENRRSGELFF. The gene calls are TRBV2 and TRBJ2-2; D remains unclear. V was cut by 4 bases and J by 6 bases, with 15 bases left in between. The germline V gene has CDR1 SNHLY and CDR2 FYNNEI. This CDR3 contains 15 residues.

V gene TRBV9 combines with J gene TRBJ2-3; the match to TRBD2 covers 8 bases. This CDR3 comprises 14 residues. Per the germline V gene, CDR1 is SGDLS and CDR2 is YYNGEE. J was trimmed by 8 bases and V by 0 bases; bases with no gene match: 5. In DNA form, the CDR3 reads TGTGCCAGCAGCGTAGATACTAGCGGAACTACGCAGTATTTT. This translates into CASSVDTSGTTQYF.

This clone was detected a few times. This chain joins TRBV5-4 and TRBJ2-5, with unresolved D. Trimming removed 0 bases from V and 2 bases from J, with 5 bases in between. The CDR3 spans 13 residues. Germline lookup yields CDR1 SGHNT and CDR2 YYREEE (reference sequence). CDR3 residues: CASSLASQETQYF. The CDR3 bases are TGTGCCAGCAGCTTGGCCTCACAAGAGACCCAGTACTTC.

The chain combines TRBV11-1 with TRBJ1-2, with D unresolved. Germline CDR1 and CDR2: SGHAT and FQDESV (reference sequence). V was shortened by 5 bases and J by 2 bases, with 15 bases between the two germline ends. The CDR3 totals 15 residues. The CDR3 here is CASSHSGRVNYGYTF. CDR3 coding DNA: TGTGCCAGCAGCCATTCGGGAAGGGTCAACTATGGCTACACCTTC.

The rearrangement uses TRBV9 and TRBJ1-2; 11 bases agree with TRBD1. CDR3 length: 17 amino acids. The trim removed 3 bases at V and 7 bases at J, leaving 14 bases unmatched. The germline V gene encodes CDR1 SGDLS and CDR2 YYNGEE. The CDR3 DNA follows: TGTGCCAGCAGCGCCCGGACAGGGGGCTCAGTACGCAGTGGCTACACCTTC. The encoded protein is CASSARTGGSVRSGYTF. The full variable domain, its missing parts supplied by reference TRBV9 and TRBJ1-2, is DSGVTQTPKHLITATGQRVTLRCSPRSGDLSVYWYQQSLDQGLQFLIQYYNGEERAKGNILERFSAQQFPDLHSELNLSSLELGDSALYFCASSARTGGSVRSGYTFGSGTRLTVV.

Turning to this clone: Different DNA sequences within this sample yield the same CDR3. The chain uses TRBV9 and TRBJ2-7; 7 bases are a match to TRBD2. V lost 3 bases, J lost 0 bases, and 3 bases stayed unmatched. Germline CDR1 SGDLS, CDR2 YYNGEE. CDR3 size: 14 residues. The CDR3 here is CASSARETSYEQYF. Here the CDR3 DNA reads TGTGCCAGCAGCGCGCGGGAGACCTCCTACGAGCAGTACTTC. Filled out from reference TRBV9 and TRBJ2-7, the complete variable domain reads DSGVTQTPKHLITATGQRVTLRCSPRSGDLSVYWYQQSLDQGLQFLIQYYNGEERAKGNILERFSAQQFPDLHSELNLSSLELGDSALYFCASSARETSYEQYFGPGTRLTVT.